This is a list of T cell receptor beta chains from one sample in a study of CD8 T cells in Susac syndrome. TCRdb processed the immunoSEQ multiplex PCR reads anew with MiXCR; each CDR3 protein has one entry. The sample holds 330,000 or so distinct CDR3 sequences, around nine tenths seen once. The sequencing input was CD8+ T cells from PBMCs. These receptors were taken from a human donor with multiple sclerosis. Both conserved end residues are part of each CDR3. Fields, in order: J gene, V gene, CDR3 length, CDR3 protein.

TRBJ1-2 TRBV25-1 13 CASSDQGRNGYTF
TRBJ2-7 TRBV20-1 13 CSATGTGFYEQYF
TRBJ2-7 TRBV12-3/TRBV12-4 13 CASSFGTLYEQYF
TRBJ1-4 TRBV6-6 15 CASSYPGATNEKLFF
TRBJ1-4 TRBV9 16 CASSVGSHETNEKLFF
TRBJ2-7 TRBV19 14 CASSPADFNYEQYF
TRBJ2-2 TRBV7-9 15 CASSLVAMNTGELFF
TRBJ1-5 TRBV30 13 CAWRQGDYQPQHF
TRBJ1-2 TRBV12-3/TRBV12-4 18 CASSSGQGAPLSNYGYTF
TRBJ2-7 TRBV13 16 CASSLRGEGKSYEQYF
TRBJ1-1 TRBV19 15 CASSGGTGLGTEAFF
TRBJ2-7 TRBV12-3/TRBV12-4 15 CASSLRTGGSYEQYF
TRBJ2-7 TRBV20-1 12 CSVPPPAYEQYF
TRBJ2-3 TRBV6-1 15 CASSPRTDSTDTQYF
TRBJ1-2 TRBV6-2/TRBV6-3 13 CASSLDSELGYTF
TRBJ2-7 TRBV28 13 CASSFRGRYEQYF
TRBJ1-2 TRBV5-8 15 CASSLAQGTAGGYTF
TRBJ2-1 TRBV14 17 CASSLMGPAGLGNEQFF
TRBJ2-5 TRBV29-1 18 CSVEAVTSGGPPQETQYF
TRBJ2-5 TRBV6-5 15 CASSYGIRASETQYF
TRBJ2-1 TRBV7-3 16 CASSRSGLAGSDEQFF
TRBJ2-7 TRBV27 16 CASSLLASGGVYEQYF
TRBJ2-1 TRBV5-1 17 CASSLNSYADRVGEQFF
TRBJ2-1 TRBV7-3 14 CASSFSGALNEQFF
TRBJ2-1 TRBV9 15 CASSYGQRSWDEQFF
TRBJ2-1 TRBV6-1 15 CASSEVAARLDEQFF
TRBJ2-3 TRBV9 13 CASSPGNRDTQYF
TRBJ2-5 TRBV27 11 CASSSRETQYF
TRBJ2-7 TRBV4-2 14 CASSQNKRSYEQYF
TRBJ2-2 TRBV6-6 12 CASNSVAGELFF
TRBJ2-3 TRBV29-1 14 CSVVLAGPTDTQYF
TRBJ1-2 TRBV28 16 CASKGIDRAKDYGYTF
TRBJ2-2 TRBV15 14 CATSRTGSIGELFF
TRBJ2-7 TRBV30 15 CAWSVTSGGAYEQYF
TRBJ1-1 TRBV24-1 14 CAAMPRDSDTEAFF
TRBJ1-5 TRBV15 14 CASQQGIGNQPQHF
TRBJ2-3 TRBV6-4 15 CASSDSSGPGDTQYF
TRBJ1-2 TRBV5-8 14 CASSLDGEDYGYTF
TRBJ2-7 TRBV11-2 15 CASSLGPGTLYEQYF
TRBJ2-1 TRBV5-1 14 CASSIAGAPNEQFF
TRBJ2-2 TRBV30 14 CAWSVGLDTGELFF
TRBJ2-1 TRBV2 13 CATRGQGEDEQFF
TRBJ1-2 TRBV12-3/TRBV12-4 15 CASSPVGGANYGYTF
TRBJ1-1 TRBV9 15 CASSAGGGMNTEAFF
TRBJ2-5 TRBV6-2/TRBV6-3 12 CASSYGRETQYF
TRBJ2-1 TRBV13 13 CASRRNSYNEQFF
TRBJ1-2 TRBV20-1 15 CSARVRQWRYYGYTF
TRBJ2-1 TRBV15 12 CATSRQYNEQFF
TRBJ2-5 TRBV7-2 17 CASSHPGLAGVPETQYF
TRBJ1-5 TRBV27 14 CASSLTGLYRPQHF
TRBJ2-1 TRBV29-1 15 CSVEGDAGALAEQFF
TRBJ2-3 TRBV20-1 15 CSARENVDYTDTQYF
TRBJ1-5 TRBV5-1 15 CASSLGQSSNQPQHF